The clone carrying this T cell receptor beta chain was observed a handful of times. Its antigen is as yet unknown. This entry comes from a study of identical twins. A template switching step contributed a universal primer site, while unique molecular identifiers were present in the cDNA. TCRdb recomputed calls from the 5' RACE reads with MiXCR, one row per CDR3 protein. Of 1.5 million to 2 million distinct CDR3 sequences listed, about 31% are singletons. V was shortened by 0 bases and J by 2 bases, with 13 bases between the two germline ends. The CDR3 length is 16 residues. Germline values: CDR1 SGHRS, CDR2 YFSETQ. The donor group consisted entirely of healthy Caucasians. Study results and caveats: Insertions ran lower in abundant cord blood beta clonotypes, though not in memory repertoires. Conclusions rested on cross-sectional statistics rather than following the same donors.

The chain uses TRBV5-1 and TRBJ2-3; the D gene is possibly TRBD2 (5 bases). The source of this sequence is a newborn girl in good health. The sequenced sample consisted of cord blood. The CDR3 reads CASSLGVLVNTDTQYF. CDR3 nucleotide sequence: TGCGCCAGCAGCTTGGGCGTACTAGTTAACACAGATACGCAGTATTTT.